This TCR beta chain stems from a study of blood T cell repertoires in COVID-19. Participants were aged about 18 to 89 years from about two dozen US areas. Germline V CDR1 and CDR2: LGHDT, YNNKEL (reference sequence). This CDR3 has 14 amino acids. Trimming pared 4 bases from V and 5 bases from J, leaving 14 bases between. The method was immunoSEQ multiplex PCR; TCRdb's version includes in-frame clones alone and lacks a portion of them. The sample consists of some 320,000 clones, about nine tenths of them appearing once. V and J are TRBV3-1 (or the pseudogene TRBV3-2) and TRBJ1-2; D uncertain. The source is a man aged 55 to 69 who had recovered from COVID-19. The sequenced sample consisted of PBMCs or T cells enriched from blood (not recorded which). The CDR3 sequence is CASSPRREAYGYTF. The CDR3 nucleotides are TGTGCCAGCAGCCCCCGGAGAGAGGCGTATGGCTACACCTTC.